The 27 T cell receptor beta chains below were found in one sample sequenced in a study of blood T cells in healthy people across ages. A second PCR, run for roughly 7 to 12 cycles, used a sample-barcoded 5' primer plus a J-beta primer mix. TCRdb reprocessed the 5' RACE reads with MiXCR, giving one entry per CDR3 protein. The sample yields about 1.5 million distinct CDR3 sequences, around two fifths seen once. The sequenced sample consisted of blood. The receptors were sampled from a woman aged 18-35 years in good health.

This clonotype occurred a few times. The J gene is TRBJ2-1, the V gene TRBV5-1, with a tentative D call TRBD1 (6 bases). The length of the CDR3 is 15 residues. CDR1 and CDR2 (germline): SGHRS, YFSETQ. V lost 0 bases and J lost 5, with 12 bases in between. The CDR3 sequence: CASSLGQGPNNEQFF. In nucleotides, the CDR3 is TGCGCCAGCAGCTTGGGTCAGGGGCCCAACAATGAGCAGTTCTTC.

This clonotype was seen only a few times. This chain uses TRBV29-1 with TRBJ2-3; 7 bases are a match to TRBD1. CDR1 and CDR2 (germline): SQVTM, ANQGSEA. There are 16 residues in the CDR3. Trimming cost V 7 bases and J 6 bases; bases outside gene matches: 19. As DNA, the CDR3 is TGCAGCGCAACCTCCCCCCCGACAGGGCGTACGGATACGCAGTATTTT. Translating gives CSATSPPTGRTDTQYF.

This clonotype was found a few times. This chain links TRBV15 with TRBJ2-3, with D perhaps assigned TRBD1 or TRBD2 (5 bases each). The CDR3 spans 17 residues. Trimming cost V 0 bases and J 7 bases, with 20 bases left between them. In germline, CDR1 is LNHNV, CDR2 YYDKDF (reference sequence). This chain's CDR3 is CATSRDSWGFGLNTQYF. The CDR3 DNA is TGTGCCACCAGCAGAGATTCTTGGGGGTTCGGTCTCAATACGCAGTATTTT.

The table lists this clonotype with a few counts. V usage is TRBV6-6 and J usage is TRBJ2-1; D uncertain. Looked up from germline, CDR1 is MNHNY and CDR2 is SVGAGI (reference sequence). Deletions cut 7 bases from V and 1 base from J, with 8 bases between. The CDR3 loop spans 13 amino acids. This CDR3 is CASTHGSYNEQFF. The CDR3 coding sequence is TGTGCCAGCACCCACGGGTCCTACAATGAGCAGTTCTTC.

A remark on this clonotype: One end of the junction varies from germline; a read error may be responsible. This chain links TRBV12-3 or TRBV12-4 with TRBJ1-1; 7 nucleotides line up with TRBD1. CDR3 length equals 15 residues. In DNA, the CDR3 is TGTGCCGGCAGTCACACCCCGACAGGGACCACTGAAGCTTTCTTT. Translation: CAGSHTPTGTTEAFF.

V usage is TRBV7-2 and J usage is TRBJ2-5; 7 nucleotides align to TRBD2. The V gene end was trimmed by 4 bases and the J gene end by 5 bases; junction bases not matched to a gene: 19. The germline V gene encodes CDR1 SGHTA and CDR2 FQGNSA. The CDR3 contains 18 residues. This CDR3 reads CASSSGTVLAAWQETQYF. The CDR3 DNA follows: TGTGCCAGCAGCTCAGGGACGGTCCTAGCGGCTTGGCAGGAGACCCAGTACTTC.

The chain links TRBV20-1 to TRBJ1-5; tentative D call: TRBD1 (6 bases). CDR3 length: 12 residues. The germline V gene encodes CDR1 DFQATT and CDR2 SNEGSKA (reference sequence). Trimming removed 5 bases from V and 9 bases from J, with 14 bases in between. The CDR3: CSAPQGGRPQHF. The CDR3 bases are TGCAGTGCTCCACAGGGTGGTCGGCCCCAGCATTTT.

V is TRBV7-9 and J is TRBJ1-6; the D gene is possibly TRBD1 (6 bases). Germline-derived CDR1 and CDR2 are SEHNR and FQNEAQ (reference sequence). The CDR3 is 17 residues long. Trimming took off 1 base at V and 6 bases at J, with 16 bases between the two ends. The CDR3 is CASSLGGQSASNSPLHF. The CDR3 DNA sequence: TGTGCCAGCAGCTTAGGTGGACAGTCGGCGAGTAATTCACCCCTCCACTTT.

This clonotype appeared many times. A junction boundary mismatches the germline segment, possibly from a read error. The genes are TRBV7-9 and TRBJ2-1; D is ambiguous. CDR1 is SEHNR, CDR2 FQNEAQ, per germline (reference sequence). The CDR3 runs to 12 residues. The CDR3 reads CASSLGLNEQFF. The CDR3 coding sequence is TGTGCCAGCAGTTTAGGCCTCAATGAGCAGTTCTTC. The variable domain in full, with the rest retrieved from reference TRBV7-9 and TRBJ2-1, is DTGVSQNPRHKITKRGQNVTFRCDPISEHNRLYWYRQTLGQGPEFLTYFQNEAQLEKSRLLSDRFSAERPKGSFSTLEIQRTEQGDSAMYLCASSLGLNEQFFGPGTRLTVL.

The CDR3 reads CASGVSGTGGTGELFF. The CDR3 nucleotides read TGTGCCAGCGGTGTATCCGGGACAGGGGGGACCGGGGAGCTGTTTTTT. The chain couples TRBV27 to TRBJ2-2, with TRBD1 matching 11 bases. V dropped 8 bases and J dropped 5; count of bases not matched to a gene: 10. The CDR3 sequence is 16 residues long. Germline-derived CDR1 and CDR2 are MNHEY and SMNVEV (reference sequence).

The chain uses TRBV5-5 and TRBJ2-1; D unresolved. The CDR3 is 12 amino acids. CDR1 and CDR2 from the germline V gene are SGHKS and YYEKEE (reference sequence). Trimming left V 5 bases short and J 5 bases short, with 8 bases between. In DNA form, the CDR3 reads TGTGCCAGCAGGGCTCTTAACAATGAGCAGTTCTTC. Residues: CASRALNNEQFF. The entire variable domain, with the rest obtained from reference TRBV5-5 and TRBJ2-1, is as follows: DAGVTQSPTHLIKTRGQQVTLRCSPISGHKSVSWYQQVLGQGPQFIFQYYEKEERGRGNFPDRFSARQFPNYSSELNVNALLLGDSALYLCASRALNNEQFFGPGTRLTVL.

This clonotype was recorded many times. The chain combines TRBV6-2 or TRBV6-3 with TRBJ2-7; D uncertain. This CDR3 region has 13 residues. The ends were cut back, 2 bases at V and 7 bases at J, with 12 bases in the middle. The germline gives CDR1 MNHEY, CDR2 SVGEGT. CDR3 in DNA: TGTGCCAGCAGTTACGCATATCGAGGAGAGCAGTACTTC. It is translated as CASSYAYRGEQYF.

The V and J genes are TRBV7-6 and TRBJ2-3; TRBD2 matches at 8 bases. The CDR3 runs to 18 residues. The V gene end was trimmed by 1 base and the J gene end by 2 bases; junction bases not matched to a gene: 11. Germline assignment: CDR1 SGHVS and CDR2 FNYEAQ. The CDR3: CASSLVARPGGATDTQYF. The CDR3 DNA follows: TGTGCCAGCAGCTTAGTGGCCCGGCCGGGGGGGGCCACAGATACGCAGTATTTT.

The chain uses TRBV6-5 and TRBJ1-1; D possibly corresponds to TRBD1 (5 bases). There are 15 residues in the CDR3. Germline V lookup: CDR1 MNHEY, CDR2 SVGAGI. Trimming shortened V by 2 bases and J by 1 base, and 11 bases separated the two germline ends. CDR3 coding DNA: TGTGCCAGCAGTTACGGGGGGGACGGGAACACTGAAGCTTTCTTT. It translates to CASSYGGDGNTEAFF.

This clonotype was found a few times. The CDR3 is CASNHRDRLKETQYF. In nucleotides, the CDR3 is TGTGCCAGCAATCACCGGGACAGACTTAAAGAGACCCAGTACTTC. V is TRBV2 and J is TRBJ2-4; TRBD1 matches at 7 bases. The J call may be incorrect, as the DNA end agrees better with TRBJ2-5. Per germline, CDR1 SNHLY and CDR2 FYNNEI. The CDR3 consists of 15 residues.

This clonotype was observed a few times. The chain joins TRBV25-1 to TRBJ1-1; D is uncertain. This CDR3 has 16 residues. The V end was cut by 3 bases, the J end by 3 bases, with 17 bases between. Germline assignment: CDR1 MGHDK and CDR2 SYGVNS. The CDR3 nucleotides read TGTGCCAGCAGTGATCCAGACCCCGAAAGTTACACTGAAGCTTTCTTT. Its protein is CASSDPDPESYTEAFF. The entire variable domain, with the rest obtained from reference TRBV25-1 and TRBJ1-1, is as follows: EADIYQTPRYLVIGTGKKITLECSQTMGHDKMYWYQQDPGMELHLIHYSYGVNSTEKGDLSSESTVSRIRTEHFPLTLESARPSHTSQYLCASSDPDPESYTEAFFGQGTRLTVV.

V gene TRBV28 combines with J gene TRBJ2-1; 7 bases agree with TRBD2. The DNA end favors TRBJ2-7, so the J call may be wrong. The CDR3 sequence is 17 residues long. Germline V CDR1 and CDR2: MDHEN, SYDVKM. CDR3 in DNA: TGTGCCAGCAGTTTGGGCGGGGGTACAAGCTCCTACAATGAGCAGTACTTC. It codes for CASSLGGGTSSYNEQYF.

This CDR3 reads CSARDHGGLAASGTTDTQYF. The CDR3 nucleotides read TGCAGTGCTAGAGATCACGGGGGACTAGCGGCTAGCGGGACCACAGATACGCAGTATTTT. The J gene is TRBJ2-3, the V gene TRBV20-1, with 11 nucleotides matching TRBD2. Germline CDR1 and CDR2: DFQATT and SNEGSKA (reference sequence). This CDR3 comprises 20 residues. The V gene end was trimmed by 0 bases and the J gene end by 2 bases; junction bases not matched to a gene: 16.

The gene calls are TRBV6-1 and TRBJ2-7; a possible D gene is TRBD1 (5 bases). The DNA end favors TRBJ2-5, so the J call may be wrong. Per the germline V gene, CDR1 is MNHNS and CDR2 is SASEGT. This CDR3 contains 13 residues. DNA of the CDR3: TGTGCCAGCAGTGCAGACAGTTTGTGGACCCAGTACTTC. Translating it yields CASSADSLWTQYF.

This clonotype was detected ten times or more. The chain carries TRBV7-9 and TRBJ1-5, with D tentatively TRBD1 (6 bases). This CDR3 comprises 15 residues. V lost 2 bases and J lost 2, with 10 bases in between. Germline V lookup: CDR1 SEHNR, CDR2 FQNEAQ (reference sequence). CDR3 region: CASSLSRGGNQPQHF. DNA for the CDR3: TGTGCCAGCAGCTTATCCAGGGGTGGCAATCAGCCCCAGCATTTT. Looking up the rest from reference TRBV7-9 and TRBJ1-5 gives the full variable domain: DTGVSQNPRHKITKRGQNVTFRCDPISEHNRLYWYRQTLGQGPEFLTYFQNEAQLEKSRLLSDRFSAERPKGSFSTLEIQRTEQGDSAMYLCASSLSRGGNQPQHFGDGTRLSIL.

This clonotype was picked up many times. The rearrangement links TRBV27 to TRBJ2-7; no firm D call. The CDR3 runs to 12 residues. Trimming took off 4 bases at V and 2 bases at J, with 6 bases between the two ends. Per the germline V gene, CDR1 is MNHEY and CDR2 is SMNVEV (reference sequence). CDR3 bases: TGTGCCAGCAGTTCTGGCGCCTACGAGCAGTACTTC. Translated: CASSSGAYEQYF.

This sequence joins TRBV6-5 and TRBJ2-3, with D possibly TRBD2 on 6 matching bases. V was pared by 2 bases and J by 4 bases, with 10 bases between. Germline V gives CDR1 MNHEY, CDR2 SVGAGI. The CDR3 totals 14 residues. The CDR3 coding sequence is TGTGCCAGCAGTTACCCCCCGGGGGCAGATACGCAGTATTTT. Protein: CASSYPPGADTQYF.

The V call is TRBV2, the J call TRBJ2-6; 11 bases fit TRBD1. The CDR3 extends over 17 amino acids. Germline lookup yields CDR1 SNHLY and CDR2 FYNNEI. Trimming at V came to 4 bases and at J to 7 bases, leaving 9 bases not matched to a gene. The CDR3 region has the DNA TGTGCCAGCAGTGGGACAGGGGGCGCGTCAGGAGCCAACGTCCTGACTTTC. It translates to CASSGTGGASGANVLTF.

V usage is TRBV5-8 and J usage is TRBJ2-7, with TRBD2 as a possible D gene (6 bases). The CDR3 extends over 15 amino acids. Between the trimmed V and J ends, which lost 6 bases and 4 bases, there was a span of 20 bases. Per the germline V gene, CDR1 is SGHTS and CDR2 is YDEGEE. The CDR3 region is CASTLAPSERYEQYF. CDR3 nucleotide sequence: TGTGCCAGCACCCTTGCCCCTAGCGAGAGATACGAGCAGTACTTC.

This clonotype has ten or more counts. CDR3 residues: CASSPGGSGGDTQYF. DNA for the CDR3: TGTGCCAGCTCACCGGGCGGGAGTGGAGGAGATACGCAGTATTTT. The chain couples TRBV18 to TRBJ2-3; TRBD2 aligns across 7 bases. J was trimmed by 5 bases and V by 3 bases; bases with no gene match: 8. Germline V gene lookup returns CDR1 KGHSH and CDR2 LQKENI. This CDR3 contains 15 residues.

The V and J genes are TRBV6-1 and TRBJ1-2, with D tentatively TRBD1 (6 bases). The CDR3 consists of 15 residues. Trimming took off 3 bases at V and 6 bases at J, with 17 bases between the two ends. Germline V gene lookup returns CDR1 MNHNS and CDR2 SASEGT. DNA of the CDR3: TGTGCCAGCAGTGACTACGGCAGGGGAGGTAATGGCTACACCTTC. Translation gives CASSDYGRGGNGYTF.

V usage is TRBV10-3 and J usage is TRBJ2-5; D is undetermined. Germline loops: CDR1 ENHRY, CDR2 SYGVKD. Deletions cut 0 bases from V and 7 bases from J, with 6 bases between. This CDR3 contains 12 residues. CDR3 protein: CAISESGGTQYF. CDR3 in DNA: TGTGCCATCAGTGAGTCGGGTGGGACCCAGTACTTC.